Sequencing of this T cell receptor (beta chain) was carried out in a study of siplizumab effects on memory and regulatory T cells. Findings and limits, study-wide: Unstimulated subsets captured only a minor fraction of alloreactive clones.

The CDR3 runs to 17 residues. V was pared by 2 bases and J by 0 bases, with 11 bases between. The germline V gene encodes CDR1 MDHEN and CDR2 SYDVKM. As concerns this clone: Its antigen is not known.

Assays were performed on approximately 1.1 x 10^5 TCR templates per sample. Data came from immunoSEQ multiplex PCR; TCRdb stores just in-frame clones and leaves some out. This sample has approximately 82,000 clones, with 87% found just once. J is TRBJ1-6 and V is TRBV28, with no clear D. The TCR was taken from a human donor in good health. The sample taken for sequencing was Tregs sorted from blood. Here the CDR3 reads CASSLTGGSSYNSPLHF. DNA of the CDR3: TGTGCCAGCAGTTTAACTGGCGGAAGCTCCTATAATTCACCCCTCCACTTT.